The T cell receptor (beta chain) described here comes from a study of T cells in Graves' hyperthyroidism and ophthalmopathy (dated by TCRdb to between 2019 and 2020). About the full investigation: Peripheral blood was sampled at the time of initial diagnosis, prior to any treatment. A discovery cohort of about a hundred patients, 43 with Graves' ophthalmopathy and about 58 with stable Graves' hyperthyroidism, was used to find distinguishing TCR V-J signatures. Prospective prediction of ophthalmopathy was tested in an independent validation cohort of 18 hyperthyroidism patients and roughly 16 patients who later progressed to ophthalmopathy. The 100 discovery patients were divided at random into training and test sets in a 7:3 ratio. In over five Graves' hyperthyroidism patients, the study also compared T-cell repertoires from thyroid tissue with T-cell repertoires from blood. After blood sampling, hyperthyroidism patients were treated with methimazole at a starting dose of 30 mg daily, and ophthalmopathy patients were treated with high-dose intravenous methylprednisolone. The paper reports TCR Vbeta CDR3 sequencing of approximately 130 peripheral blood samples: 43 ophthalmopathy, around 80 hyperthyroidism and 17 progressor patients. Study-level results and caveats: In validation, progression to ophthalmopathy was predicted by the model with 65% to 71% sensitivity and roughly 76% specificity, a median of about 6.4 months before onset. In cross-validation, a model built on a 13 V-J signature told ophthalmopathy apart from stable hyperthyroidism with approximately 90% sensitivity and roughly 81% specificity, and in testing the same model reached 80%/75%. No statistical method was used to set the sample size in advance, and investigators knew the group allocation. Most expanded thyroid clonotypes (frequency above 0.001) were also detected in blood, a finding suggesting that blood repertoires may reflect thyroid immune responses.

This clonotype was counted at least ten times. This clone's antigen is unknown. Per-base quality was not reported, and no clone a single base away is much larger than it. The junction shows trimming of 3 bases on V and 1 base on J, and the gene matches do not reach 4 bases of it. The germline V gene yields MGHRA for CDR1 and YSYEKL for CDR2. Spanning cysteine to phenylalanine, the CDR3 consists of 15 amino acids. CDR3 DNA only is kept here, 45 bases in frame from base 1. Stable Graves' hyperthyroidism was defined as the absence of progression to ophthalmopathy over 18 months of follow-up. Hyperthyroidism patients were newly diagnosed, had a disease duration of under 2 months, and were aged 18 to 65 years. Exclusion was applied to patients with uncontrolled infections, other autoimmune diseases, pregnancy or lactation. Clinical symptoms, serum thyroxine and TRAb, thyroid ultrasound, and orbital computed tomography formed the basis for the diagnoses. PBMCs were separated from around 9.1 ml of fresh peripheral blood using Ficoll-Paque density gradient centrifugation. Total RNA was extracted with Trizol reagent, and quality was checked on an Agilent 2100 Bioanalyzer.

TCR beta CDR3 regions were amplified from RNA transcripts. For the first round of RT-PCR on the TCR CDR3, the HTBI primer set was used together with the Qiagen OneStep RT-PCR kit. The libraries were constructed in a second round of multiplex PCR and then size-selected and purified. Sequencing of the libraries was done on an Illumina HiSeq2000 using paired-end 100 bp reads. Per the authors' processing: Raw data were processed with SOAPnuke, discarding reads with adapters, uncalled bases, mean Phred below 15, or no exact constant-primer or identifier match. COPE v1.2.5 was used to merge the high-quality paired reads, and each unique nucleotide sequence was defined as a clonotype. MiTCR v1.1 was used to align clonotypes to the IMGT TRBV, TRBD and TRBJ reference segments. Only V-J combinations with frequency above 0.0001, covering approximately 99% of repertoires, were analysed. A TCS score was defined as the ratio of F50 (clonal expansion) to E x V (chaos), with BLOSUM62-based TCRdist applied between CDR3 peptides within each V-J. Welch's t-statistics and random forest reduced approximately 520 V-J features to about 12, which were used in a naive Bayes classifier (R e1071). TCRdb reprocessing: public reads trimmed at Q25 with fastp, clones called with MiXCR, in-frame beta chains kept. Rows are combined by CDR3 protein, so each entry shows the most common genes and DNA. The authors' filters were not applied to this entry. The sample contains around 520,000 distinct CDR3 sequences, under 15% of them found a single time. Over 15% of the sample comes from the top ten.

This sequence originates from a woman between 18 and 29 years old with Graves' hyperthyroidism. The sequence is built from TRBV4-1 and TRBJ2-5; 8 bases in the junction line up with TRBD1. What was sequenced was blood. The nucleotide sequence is TGCGCCAGCAGCCAGGACAGGGCCTTCCAAGAGACCCAGTACTTC. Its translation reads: CASSQDRAFQETQYF.